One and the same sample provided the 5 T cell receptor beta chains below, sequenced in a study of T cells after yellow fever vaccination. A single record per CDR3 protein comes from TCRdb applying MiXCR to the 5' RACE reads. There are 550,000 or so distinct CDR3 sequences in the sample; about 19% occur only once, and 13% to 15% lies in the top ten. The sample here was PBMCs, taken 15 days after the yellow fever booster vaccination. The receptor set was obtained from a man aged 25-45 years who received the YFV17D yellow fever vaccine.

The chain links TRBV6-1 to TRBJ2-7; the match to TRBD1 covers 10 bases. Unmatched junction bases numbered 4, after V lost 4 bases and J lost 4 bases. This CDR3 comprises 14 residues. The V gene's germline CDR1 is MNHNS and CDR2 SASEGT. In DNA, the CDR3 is TGTGCCAGCAGTGGCCGGGACAGGGGTTACGAGCAGTACTTC. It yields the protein CASSGRDRGYEQYF.

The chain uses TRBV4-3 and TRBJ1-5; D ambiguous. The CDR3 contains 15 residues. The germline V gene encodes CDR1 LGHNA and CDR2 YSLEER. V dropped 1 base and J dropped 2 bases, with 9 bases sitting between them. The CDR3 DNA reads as TGCGCCAGCAGCCAAGTCTACTTGGGCAATCAGCCCCAGCATTTT. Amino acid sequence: CASSQVYLGNQPQHF.

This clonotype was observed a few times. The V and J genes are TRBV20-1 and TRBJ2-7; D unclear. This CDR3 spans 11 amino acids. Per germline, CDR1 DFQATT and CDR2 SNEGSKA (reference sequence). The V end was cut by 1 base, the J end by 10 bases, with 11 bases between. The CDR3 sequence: CSARAARQQYF. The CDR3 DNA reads TGCAGTGCTAGAGCGGCGAGGCAACAGTACTTC.

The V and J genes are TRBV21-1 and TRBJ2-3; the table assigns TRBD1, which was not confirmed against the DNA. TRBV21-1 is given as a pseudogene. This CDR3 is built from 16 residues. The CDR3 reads CATPGSGNRGRDTQYF. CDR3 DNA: TGTGCCACCCCCGGGTCCGGGAACAGGGGCAGGGATACGCAGTATTTT.

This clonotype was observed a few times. The CDR3 DNA reads as TGTGCCAGCAGCCCCCCGAGGGGGGGGTCCTACAATGAGCAGTTCTTC. It encodes CASSPPRGGSYNEQFF. The J gene is TRBJ2-1, the V gene TRBV7-9; TRBD2 might be the D (7 bases). V lost 5 bases to trimming and J lost 1 base, with 15 bases between them. The germline V gene encodes CDR1 SEHNR and CDR2 FQNEAQ (reference sequence). The CDR3 extends over 16 amino acids.